This entry lists 16 T cell receptor beta chains sequenced from one sample in a study of a mutant IDH1 vaccine in newly diagnosed glioma. Libraries were prepared by immunoSEQ multiplex PCR; TCRdb keeps only in-frame clonotypes and omits some of them. Of tens of thousands of clones listed, 75% to 95% are singletons. These receptors have no known antigen. Sample time point: week 5, during vaccination. Doses consisted of 300 ug of mutant IDH1 20-mer peptide each, paired with topical imiquimod. Sequenced here: PBMCs, sampled from a glioma patient whose treatment included an IDH1 peptide vaccine. The receptor source for this set is a woman aged 45-65 years with glioma.

The sample holds a few counts of this clone. The chain uses TRBV5-6 and TRBJ2-1; 12 nucleotides line up with TRBD2. CDR1 and CDR2 (germline): SGHDT, YYEEEE. The CDR3 spans 16 residues. Trimming took 4 bases from V and 7 from J; bases not matched to a gene: 9. In DNA form, the CDR3 reads TGTGCCAGCAGCCCCGGAGGAACTAGCGGGAGGAATGAGCAGTTCTTC. Its protein product is CASSPGGTSGRNEQFF.

The gene calls are TRBV13 and TRBJ2-3; no definite D call. Per the germline V gene, CDR1 is PRHDT and CDR2 is FYEKMQ (reference sequence). The CDR3 covers 12 residues. V shed 5 bases and J shed 1 base, with 4 bases lying between them. CDR3 in amino acids: CASSGGTDTQYF. In DNA, the CDR3 is TGTGCCAGCAGCGGGGGCACAGATACGCAGTATTTT.

CDR3 residues: CASSPIDRSYEQYF. CDR3 bases: TGTGCCAGCAGCCCGATTGACAGGAGCTACGAGCAGTACTTC. The chain employs TRBV7-9 and TRBJ2-7, with TRBD1 as a possible D gene (6 bases). Germline loops: CDR1 SEHNR, CDR2 FQNEAQ (reference sequence). The CDR3 spans 14 residues. V was shortened by 5 bases and J by 3 bases, with 14 bases between the two germline ends.

V usage is TRBV11-2 and J usage is TRBJ2-7, with 8 bases fitting TRBD2. CDR3 length: 19 residues. J was trimmed by 2 bases and V by 0 bases; bases with no gene match: 15. Germline V gene lookup returns CDR1 SGHAT and CDR2 FQNNGV. CDR3 sequence reads: CASSLDRGGGRYGTYEQYF. The DNA of the CDR3 is TGTGCCAGCAGCTTAGATAGAGGCGGCGGGAGGTATGGGACCTACGAGCAGTACTTC. Supplemented by reference TRBV11-2 and TRBJ2-7, the full variable domain reads EAGVAQSPRYKIIEKRQSVAFWCNPISGHATLYWYQQILGQGPKLLIQFQNNGVVDDSQLPKDRFSAERLKGVDSTLKIQPAKLEDSAVYLCASSLDRGGGRYGTYEQYFGPGTRLTVT.

The chain has TRBV21-1 and TRBJ1-5. TRBV21-1 is given as a pseudogene. This CDR3 has 14 amino acids. CDR3 amino acids: CASSRKEGNQPQHF. CDR3 nucleotide sequence: TGTGCCAGCAGCCGAAAGGAGGGTAATCAGCCCCAGCATTTT.

The genes are TRBV11-2 and TRBJ2-2, with 7 nucleotides matching TRBD1. With 2 bases clipped from V and 2 bases from J, the junction kept 5 bases outside the gene matches. The CDR3 consists of 16 residues. Germline V CDR1 and CDR2: SGHAT, FQNNGV. CDR3 loop: CASSLRDSLNTGELFF. DNA for the CDR3: TGTGCCAGCAGCTTAAGGGACAGCCTTAACACCGGGGAGCTGTTTTTT.

J is TRBJ2-1 and V is TRBV14, with D possibly being TRBD1 (5 bases). The V end was cut by 4 bases, the J end by 9 bases, with 10 bases between. This CDR3 has 12 residues. Germline V lookup: CDR1 SGHDN, CDR2 FVKESK. CDR3 sequence: CASSRQGIEQFF. CDR3 DNA: TGTGCCAGCAGCCGGCAGGGTATTGAGCAGTTCTTC.

The chain carries TRBV18 and TRBJ2-1, with D possibly matching TRBD2 (5 bases). V lost 8 bases to trimming and J lost 4 bases, with 18 bases between them. Germline V CDR1 and CDR2: KGHSH, LQKENI. The CDR3 sequence is 15 residues long. DNA for the CDR3: TGTGCCAGCACCGGACTGAACCCTACTTACAATGAGCAGTTCTTC. Residues: CASTGLNPTYNEQFF.

J is TRBJ1-2 and V is TRBV30; no firm D call. Germline CDR1 GTSNPN, CDR2 SVGIG (reference sequence). The CDR3 has 14 amino acids. Trimming shortened V by 0 bases and J by 4 bases, and 12 bases separated the two germline ends. The CDR3 bases are TGTGCCTGGAGTGTACTCAGGACCGGCTATGGCTACACCTTC. Its protein product is CAWSVLRTGYGYTF.

The V and J genes are TRBV6-5 and TRBJ1-2; no definite D call. CDR3 length equals 14 residues. V gave up 5 bases and J gave up 8 bases, with 18 bases separating them. The germline gives CDR1 MNHEY, CDR2 SVGAGI. The CDR3 sequence is CASSLGATKSGYTF. The CDR3 bases are TGTGCCAGCAGTCTGGGCGCGACGAAGTCCGGCTACACCTTC.

The J gene is TRBJ2-5, the V gene TRBV7-9; 7 bases line up with TRBD1. In germline, CDR1 is SEHNR, CDR2 FQNEAQ (reference sequence). The CDR3 contains 14 residues. V was pared by 5 bases and J by 3 bases, with 6 bases of the junction left unmatched. The CDR3 DNA reads as TGTGCCAGCAGCCAAGACAGGGCCAAAGAGACCCAGTACTTC. It encodes CASSQDRAKETQYF.

V and J are TRBV11-3 and TRBJ2-1, with D perhaps matching TRBD2 (5 bases). The CDR3 has 14 residues. V was cut by 1 base and J by 6 bases, with 10 bases left in between. Germline CDR1 reads SGHNT; CDR2 reads YENEEA. The CDR3: CASSLGWESNEQFF. CDR3 DNA: TGTGCCAGCAGCTTAGGGTGGGAGAGCAATGAGCAGTTCTTC.

This clone was found a few times. The chain links TRBV12-5 to TRBJ2-7; weak D call: TRBD1 (6 bases). Looked up from germline, CDR1 is LGHNT and CDR2 is FRNRAP. Trimming stripped 0 bases from V and 2 bases from J, with 8 bases between. The length of the CDR3 is 14 residues. CDR3 amino acids: CASGLVPGAYEQYF. For the CDR3, the DNA is TGTGCTAGTGGTTTGGTTCCAGGGGCCTACGAGCAGTACTTC.

The CDR3 reads CASSPGSGGANVLTF. The CDR3 DNA sequence: TGTGCCAGCAGCCCTGGGAGTGGTGGGGCCAACGTCCTGACTTTC. The chain couples TRBV9 to TRBJ2-6, with TRBD2 as a possible D gene (5 bases). CDR1 SGDLS and CDR2 YYNGEE come from the germline V gene. The germline V and J ends were trimmed by 4 bases and 3 bases, with 11 bases remaining between them. The CDR3 has 15 residues.

The rearrangement links TRBV9 to TRBJ2-1, with 14 bases aligning to TRBD2. Germline assignment: CDR1 SGDLS and CDR2 YYNGEE. The CDR3 loop spans 15 amino acids. Trimming cost V 3 bases and J 9 bases; bases outside gene matches: 5. CDR3 DNA sequence: TGTGCCAGCAGCGCGACTAGCGGGAGGGCCGTTGAGCAGTTCTTC. This translates into CASSATSGRAVEQFF.

In its sample, this clone was seen once. J is TRBJ2-3 and V is TRBV7-9, with 12 bases lining up with TRBD1. The junction had 5 bases not matched to a gene; V was cut back by 6 bases and J by 4 bases. Germline V lookup: CDR1 SEHNR, CDR2 FQNEAQ (reference sequence). This CDR3 has 15 amino acids. CDR3 sequence: CASRGTGGKPDTQYF. DNA for the CDR3: TGTGCCAGCAGGGGGACAGGGGGCAAGCCAGATACGCAGTATTTT.